This TCR beta chain was recovered during a study of blood T cell repertoires in COVID-19. Across the whole study: The samples span acute and convalescent COVID-19 from the United States, Italy and Spain. T cells, B-cell-depleted T cells, or PBMCs provided the cDNA or gDNA that served as material.

Original data processing: It was from reference gene primer amplification that nucleated cell counts were estimated. Generated by immunoSEQ multiplex PCR, the TCRdb table keeps only in-frame clones and is missing some. Clone size and the V and J calls come from that table; the DNA yielded D and trimming. The sample lists roughly 50,000 clones, 70% to 90% occurring once. The TCR sequence derives from a man between 65 and 85 years old with acute or convalescent COVID-19. The sequencing sample was made of peripheral blood.

The CDR3, as DNA: TGTGCCAGCAGCTTAGTGACAGCAAAAGCTTTCTTT. Its translation: CASSLVTAKAFF. The rearrangement joins TRBV7-2 to TRBJ1-1; maybe TRBD1 (5 bases). There are 12 residues in the CDR3. From germline, CDR1 is SGHTA and CDR2 FQGNSA. Trimming cost V 1 base and J 9 bases, with 9 bases left between them.